The 15 T cell receptor beta chains reported below all come from one sample, sequenced in a study of cytomegalovirus exposure and HLA in healthy donors. Primers for the PCR totalled 60 Vbeta and 13 Jbeta. The repertoire was sequenced with immunoSEQ multiplex PCR; TCRdb's copy has only in-frame clones and lacks some. Among about 120,000 clones listed, 75% to 90% were seen once. Sequencing was carried out using PBMCs. The receptors were gathered from a man younger than 35 in good health and CMV-seropositive.

The gene calls are TRBV4-1 and TRBJ2-6, with 7 bases aligning to TRBD1. Germline-derived CDR1 and CDR2 are MGHRA and YSYEKL. The CDR3 has 16 amino acids. J gave up 1 base and V 8 bases, and 8 bases lay outside the gene matches. The CDR3 spells CASARQGSSGANVLTF. In DNA form, the CDR3 reads TGCGCCAGCGCCCGACAGGGTAGTTCTGGGGCCAACGTCCTGACTTTC.

The chain links TRBV9 to TRBJ1-6, with D unclear. This CDR3 has 12 amino acids. The V and J ends lost 4 bases and 12 bases respectively, with 11 bases between them. Per germline, CDR1 SGDLS and CDR2 YYNGEE. CDR3 amino acids: CASSSPGKPLHF. The CDR3 coding sequence is TGTGCCAGCAGCTCCCCGGGGAAACCCCTCCACTTT.

The V and J genes are TRBV5-8 and TRBJ1-6; no clear D gene. CDR1 SGHTS and CDR2 YDEGEE come from the germline V gene. The CDR3 sequence is 15 residues long. V shed 0 bases and J shed 1 base, with 5 bases lying between them. CDR3 region: CASSLAGSYNSPLHF. Here the CDR3 DNA reads TGTGCCAGCAGCTTGGCGGGTTCCTATAATTCACCCCTCCACTTT.

This clone appeared a few times. The chain recombines TRBV29-1 with TRBJ2-3; TRBD1 might be the D (5 bases). This CDR3 is built from 14 residues. Germline loops: CDR1 SQVTM, CDR2 ANQGSEA. Trimming shortened V by 6 bases and J by 2 bases, and 15 bases separated the two germline ends. The CDR3 DNA follows: TGCAGCGTGTCTCGGCCAGGGATCACAGATACGCAGTATTTT. This gives the protein CSVSRPGITDTQYF.

The chain combines TRBV15 with TRBJ2-7; 7 bases are shared with TRBD2. The CDR3 sequence is 14 residues long. Per germline, CDR1 LNHNV and CDR2 YYDKDF (reference sequence). V was clipped by 9 bases and J by 1 base; unmatched bases: 9. CDR3 nucleotides: TGTGCCACTCAAAGCGGGGTAGGGTCCTACGAGCAGTACTTC. Its protein product is CATQSGVGSYEQYF.

The chain employs TRBV9 and TRBJ1-2; possibly TRBD1 for D (5 bases). The V gene lost 5 bases and the J gene lost 0 bases, with 17 bases spanning the gap. CDR3 length equals 16 residues. Germline V gives CDR1 SGDLS, CDR2 YYNGEE. CDR3 amino acids: CASSLSRGGTNYGYTF. In DNA form, the CDR3 reads TGTGCCAGCAGTCTCTCTCGGGGGGGAACTAACTATGGCTACACCTTC.

The chain employs TRBV6-1 and TRBJ1-2, with 9 bases matching TRBD1. The germline V gene has CDR1 MNHNS and CDR2 SASEGT. The CDR3 runs to 12 residues. Unmatched junction bases numbered 10, after V lost 6 bases and J lost 14 bases. CDR3 DNA: TGTGCCAGCAGGGACTGGACAGGGGCGGGGACCTTC. Translation gives CASRDWTGAGTF.

This clone appeared a single time. The chain couples TRBV30 to TRBJ2-7, with 10 bases that match TRBD1. V lost 5 bases, J lost 3 bases, and 10 bases stayed unmatched. CDR1 and CDR2 (germline): GTSNPN, SVGIG (reference sequence). The CDR3 sequence is 15 residues long. DNA of the CDR3: TGTGCCTGGGGAACACCCGGGACAGGGGACTACGAGCAGTACTTC. It specifies CAWGTPGTGDYEQYF.

This clone showed up just a few times. This chain links TRBV9 with TRBJ2-7, with D tentatively TRBD2 (5 bases). Per the germline V gene, CDR1 is SGDLS and CDR2 is YYNGEE. V was shortened by 4 bases and J by 5 bases, with 19 bases between the two germline ends. This CDR3 has 15 residues. The CDR3 is CASSSRLRPDDEQYF. CDR3 coding DNA: TGTGCCAGCAGCTCTCGACTACGCCCCGACGACGAGCAGTACTTC.

This clone was recorded a few times. The chain couples TRBV2 to TRBJ1-2; possible D gene TRBD1, 5 bases. Per germline, CDR1 SNHLY and CDR2 FYNNEI. The CDR3 is 14 residues long. V shed 8 bases and J shed 3 bases, with 16 bases lying between them. The CDR3 sequence is CASPIGGTDYGYTF. The CDR3 bases are TGTGCCAGCCCCATAGGAGGGACGGACTATGGCTACACCTTC.

The CDR3, as DNA: TGTGCCAGCAGTTTTCCCGACAGGCATAATCAGCCCCAGCATTTT. As protein: CASSFPDRHNQPQHF. This chain joins TRBV5-7 and TRBJ1-5; the D gene is possibly TRBD1 (6 bases). TRBV5-7 is an ORF, and what it does is uncertain. This CDR3 comprises 15 residues. Trimming shortened V by 5 bases and J by 4 bases, and 16 bases separated the two germline ends.

J is TRBJ2-7 and V is TRBV5-1, with D possibly being TRBD2 (5 bases). Trimming shortened V by 0 bases and J by 3 bases, and 13 bases separated the two germline ends. The CDR3 sequence is 15 residues long. Germline V lookup: CDR1 SGHRS, CDR2 YFSETQ. The CDR3 DNA follows: TGCGCCAGCAGCTTGGCAACTTCGGAGGTCTACGAGCAGTACTTC. Translated: CASSLATSEVYEQYF.

V gene TRBV2 combines with J gene TRBJ1-1; 8 bases agree with TRBD1. This CDR3 comprises 14 residues. V was pared by 6 bases and J by 4 bases, with 7 bases of the junction left unmatched. Germline values: CDR1 SNHLY, CDR2 FYNNEI. The CDR3 coding sequence is TGTGCCAGCAGCGTACAACAGGGGGGCACTGAAGCTTTCTTT. Encoded protein: CASSVQQGGTEAFF.

V gene TRBV14 combines with J gene TRBJ2-3, with a weak D call TRBD1 (5 bases). Trimming removed 2 bases at V and 0 bases at J, with 9 bases between. The CDR3 has 15 amino acids. Per the germline V gene, CDR1 is SGHDN and CDR2 is FVKESK. This CDR3 reads CASSQQGSSTDTQYF. For the CDR3, the DNA is TGTGCCAGCAGCCAACAGGGATCTAGCACAGATACGCAGTATTTT.

The V gene is TRBV7-3, the J gene TRBJ2-2, with 11 bases lining up with TRBD2. With V trimmed by 1 base and J by 1 base, 8 bases remained unmatched. The CDR3 spans 19 residues. Germline CDR1 reads SGHTA; CDR2 reads FQGTGA. CDR3 sequence reads: CASSLKVVAGGLNTGELFF. Here the CDR3 DNA reads TGTGCCAGCAGCTTAAAGGTGGTAGCGGGGGGGCTGAACACCGGGGAGCTGTTTTTT.